Presented here are 23 T cell receptor beta chains from one specimen sequenced in a study of cytomegalovirus exposure and HLA in healthy donors. A multiplex PCR was run with 60 Vbeta primers and 13 Jbeta primers. Some clones are missing from TCRdb's copy, which holds only in-frame ones; the method was immunoSEQ multiplex PCR. The data hold tens of thousands of clones, with 65% to 70% observed a single time. Input material: PBMCs. Receptors were obtained from a male donor in good health and CMV-seropositive.

The genes are TRBV30 and TRBJ2-7; D is possibly TRBD2 (7 bases). CDR1 GTSNPN and CDR2 SVGIG come from the germline V gene (reference sequence). There are 13 residues in the CDR3. Between the trimmed V and J ends, which lost 2 bases and 9 bases, there was a span of 17 bases. CDR3 region: CAWSPIQGGGQYF. CDR3 nucleotide sequence: TGTGCCTGGAGTCCCATACAGGGCGGGGGGCAGTACTTC. Combining the CDR3 with reference TRBV30 and TRBJ2-7 gives the whole variable domain SQTIHQWPATLVQPVGSPLSLECTVEGTSNPNLYWYRQAAGRGLQLLFYSVGIGQISSEVPQNLSASRPQDRQFILSSKKLLLSDSGFYLCAWSPIQGGGQYFGPGTRLTVT.

This chain uses TRBV5-1 with TRBJ2-1, with 9 bases aligning to TRBD2. V dropped 8 bases and J dropped 8; count of bases not matched to a gene: 14. This CDR3 contains 15 residues. CDR1 SGHRS and CDR2 YFSETQ come from the germline V gene. This CDR3 reads CASRNGTSRIDEQFF. DNA of the CDR3: TGCGCCAGTAGGAACGGGACTAGCAGGATAGATGAGCAGTTCTTC.

Notes on this clone: Mismatch with germline at one junction end may stem from a read error. The chain carries TRBV2 and TRBJ2-2, with 7 bases identical to TRBD1. Germline loops: CDR1 SNHLY, CDR2 FYNNEI. The CDR3 totals 15 residues. The CDR3 sequence is CASREGTVGTGELFF. CDR3 bases: TGTGCCAGCAGGGAAGGGACAGTAGGAACCGGGGAGCTGTTTTTT.

The chain employs TRBV2 and TRBJ2-5; D is unresolved. The CDR3 is made up of 13 amino acids. The V gene lost 7 bases and the J gene lost 1 base, with 10 bases spanning the gap. In germline, CDR1 is SNHLY, CDR2 FYNNEI. Here the CDR3 reads CASNTEPQETQYF. In DNA, the CDR3 is TGTGCCAGCAACACGGAGCCCCAAGAGACCCAGTACTTC. The entire variable domain, with the rest obtained from reference TRBV2 and TRBJ2-5, is as follows: EPEVTQTPSHQVTQMGQEVILRCVPISNHLYFYWYRQILGQKVEFLVSFYNNEISEKSEIFDDQFSVERPDGSNFTLKIRSTKLEDSAMYFCASNTEPQETQYFGPGTRLLVL.

This sequence joins TRBV5-1 and TRBJ2-5; TRBD1 matches at 9 bases. With the DNA end fitting TRBJ2-7 better, the J assignment may be wrong. CDR3 length: 14 residues. The germline V gene has CDR1 SGHRS and CDR2 YFSETQ. The CDR3 DNA is TGCGCCAGCAGCCTGGACAGGGGATCCTACGAGCAGTACTTC. As protein: CASSLDRGSYEQYF.

V and J are TRBV6-6 and TRBJ2-7; 9 nucleotides match TRBD1. Germline-derived CDR1 and CDR2 are MNHNY and SVGAGI (reference sequence). V lost 4 bases to trimming and J lost 3 bases; unmatched junction nucleotides: 7. This CDR3 is built from 15 residues. The CDR3 nucleotides are TGTGCCAGCAGTTCCGACAGGGGGGCCAGCTACGAGCAGTACTTC. Translating it yields CASSSDRGASYEQYF.

The chain is built from TRBV27 and TRBJ2-1, with TRBD2 matching over 10 bases. The V gene's germline CDR1 is MNHEY and CDR2 SMNVEV (reference sequence). The CDR3 covers 17 residues. V lost 4 bases to trimming and J lost 6 bases; unmatched junction nucleotides: 12. The CDR3 nucleotides are TGTGCCAGCAGTTGGTCACGAGCGGGGGGGCAAGTCAATGAGCAGTTCTTC. It encodes CASSWSRAGGQVNEQFF.

This clone was counted once. The rearrangement links TRBV11-2 to TRBJ2-1, with 8 bases that match TRBD2. This CDR3 comprises 15 residues. After removal of 1 base from V and 7 bases from J, the junction contained 6 bases not matched to a gene. CDR1 is SGHAT, CDR2 FQNNGV, per germline. The CDR3 sequence is CASSLGGTRANEQFF. CDR3 nucleotide sequence: TGTGCCAGCAGCTTAGGGGGGACTAGGGCAAATGAGCAGTTCTTC.

This clone was found a few times. The V gene is TRBV9, the J gene TRBJ1-1, with D possibly being TRBD1 (6 bases). CDR3 length: 14 amino acids. Trimming shortened V by 2 bases and J by 6 bases, and 14 bases separated the two germline ends. Germline V CDR1 and CDR2: SGDLS, YYNGEE. The CDR3 protein is CASSVTGRSAEAFF. The CDR3, as DNA: TGTGCCAGCAGCGTTACAGGGCGGTCCGCTGAAGCTTTCTTT.

The chain is built from TRBV6-5 and TRBJ1-1; possible D gene TRBD1, 6 bases. Trimming cost V 6 bases and J 3 bases, with 11 bases left between them. Germline-derived CDR1 and CDR2 are MNHEY and SVGAGI. The CDR3 sequence is 13 residues long. CDR3 sequence: CASRNRVDTEAFF. Here the CDR3 DNA reads TGTGCCAGCAGGAACAGGGTTGACACTGAAGCTTTCTTT.

The chain joins TRBV6-5 to TRBJ2-2; no reliable D call. Trimming took off 0 bases at V and 0 bases at J, with 5 bases between the two ends. Germline CDR1 is MNHEY and CDR2 is SVGAGI. This CDR3 is 15 amino acids long. The CDR3 protein is CASSYSRTNTGELFF. For the CDR3, the DNA is TGTGCCAGCAGTTACTCGAGGACGAACACCGGGGAGCTGTTTTTT.

This clone was seen only a few times. The rearrangement joins TRBV2 to TRBJ2-5; TRBD1 matches 11 bases. Germline V gives CDR1 SNHLY, CDR2 FYNNEI. V shed 8 bases, J shed 6 bases, and the junction held 2 bases outside the gene matches. This CDR3 contains 12 residues. CDR3 sequence (DNA): TGTGCCAGCCGGACAGGGGGCCAGACCCAGTACTTC. Translation gives CASRTGGQTQYF.

This chain links TRBV19 with TRBJ2-2, with a possible D match to TRBD1 (6 bases). Trimming took off 6 bases at V and 4 bases at J, with 15 bases between the two ends. The CDR3 runs 15 residues. Germline assignment: CDR1 LNHDA and CDR2 SQIVND (reference sequence). CDR3 sequence: CASRPGHASTGELFF. CDR3 nucleotide sequence: TGTGCCAGTAGACCGGGACATGCGAGCACCGGGGAGCTGTTTTTT.

The chain is built from TRBV5-5 and TRBJ1-1; D gene uncertain. CDR1 SGHKS and CDR2 YYEKEE come from the germline V gene (reference sequence). Trimming took off 4 bases at V and 2 bases at J, with 12 bases between the two ends. This CDR3 has 14 amino acids. CDR3 loop: CASSPTAYNTEAFF. CDR3 bases: TGTGCCAGCAGCCCAACAGCTTACAACACTGAAGCTTTCTTT.

This chain uses TRBV14 with TRBJ2-7; D might be TRBD1 (5 bases). Germline V gene sequence: CDR1 SGHDN, CDR2 FVKESK. V lost 4 bases to trimming and J lost 4 bases, with 11 bases between them. The CDR3 consists of 13 residues. In nucleotides, the CDR3 is TGTGCCAGCAGCCTCTACCAGGGTTACGAGCAGTACTTC. Translation: CASSLYQGYEQYF.

V and J are TRBV5-4 and TRBJ2-1, with 7 positions matching TRBD2. CDR1 SGHNT and CDR2 YYREEE come from the germline V gene (reference sequence). V lost 5 bases, J lost 5 bases, and 10 bases stayed unmatched. The CDR3 has 15 residues. This CDR3 is CASSTLGLSNNEQFF. As DNA, the CDR3 is TGTGCCAGCAGTACCCTGGGACTATCCAACAATGAGCAGTTCTTC.

This clone was seen a handful of times. This chain connects TRBV4-2 to TRBJ2-3; 8 bases are shared with TRBD2. CDR1 LGHNA and CDR2 YNFKEQ come from the germline V gene. The CDR3 is 18 amino acids. J was trimmed by 2 bases and V by 0 bases; bases with no gene match: 10. CDR3 loop: CASSQEGPIAGYTDTQYF. CDR3 nucleotide sequence: TGTGCCAGCAGCCAAGAGGGACCTATAGCGGGGTACACAGATACGCAGTATTTT.

CDR3 amino acids: CASSVQGDTGEKLFF. CDR3 nucleotide sequence: TGTGCCAGCAGCGTTCAAGGGGACACTGGTGAAAAACTGTTTTTT. The chain uses TRBV9 and TRBJ1-4; D is perhaps TRBD1 (6 bases). Germline loops: CDR1 SGDLS, CDR2 YYNGEE. The CDR3 is 15 residues long. V dropped 2 bases and J dropped 7 bases, with 15 bases sitting between them. Combining the CDR3 with reference TRBV9 and TRBJ1-4 gives the whole variable domain DSGVTQTPKHLITATGQRVTLRCSPRSGDLSVYWYQQSLDQGLQFLIQYYNGEERAKGNILERFSAQQFPDLHSELNLSSLELGDSALYFCASSVQGDTGEKLFFGSGTQLSVL.

This clone was seen more than once but under ten times. The V gene is TRBV7-2, the J gene TRBJ1-1, with D hard to call. CDR3 size: 13 residues. Germline V gene sequence: CDR1 SGHTA, CDR2 FQGNSA. Trimming took off 6 bases at V and 1 base at J, with 9 bases between the two ends. The CDR3 spells CASRLAGNTEAFF. The CDR3 region has the DNA TGTGCCAGCAGGCTTGCAGGGAACACTGAAGCTTTCTTT.

This clone came up a few times. This chain uses TRBV9 with TRBJ2-7; D unclear. There are 14 residues in the CDR3. CDR1 and CDR2 (germline): SGDLS, YYNGEE. V shed 4 bases and J shed 3 bases, with 14 bases lying between them. In DNA form, the CDR3 reads TGTGCCAGCAGCCCCAACCCACTGAGCTACGAGCAGTACTTC. Translating it yields CASSPNPLSYEQYF.

The rearrangement joins TRBV2 to TRBJ2-7; D is possibly TRBD2 (5 bases). The V end was cut by 8 bases, the J end by 2 bases, with 7 bases between. Germline CDR1 and CDR2: SNHLY and FYNNEI. The CDR3 consists of 11 residues. This chain's CDR3 is CASRGAYEQYF. The CDR3 DNA reads as TGTGCCAGCCGGGGAGCCTACGAGCAGTACTTC.

The chain has TRBV11-2 and TRBJ2-1; D may be TRBD2 (7 bases). The CDR3 is made up of 15 amino acids. Germline-derived CDR1 and CDR2 are SGHAT and FQNNGV. V lost 1 base to trimming and J lost 6 bases, with 13 bases between them. CDR3 DNA: TGTGCCAGCAGCTTAGGAGGGGGGGCTTTCAATGAGCAGTTCTTC. Residues: CASSLGGGAFNEQFF.

The J gene is TRBJ1-1, the V gene TRBV30; 7 bases are shared with TRBD1. From germline, CDR1 is GTSNPN and CDR2 SVGIG (reference sequence). The CDR3 totals 13 residues. J gave up 1 base and V 2 bases, and 1 base lay outside the gene matches. Here the CDR3 reads CAWSWDRNTEAFF. The CDR3 DNA reads as TGTGCCTGGAGTTGGGACAGGAACACTGAAGCTTTCTTT.